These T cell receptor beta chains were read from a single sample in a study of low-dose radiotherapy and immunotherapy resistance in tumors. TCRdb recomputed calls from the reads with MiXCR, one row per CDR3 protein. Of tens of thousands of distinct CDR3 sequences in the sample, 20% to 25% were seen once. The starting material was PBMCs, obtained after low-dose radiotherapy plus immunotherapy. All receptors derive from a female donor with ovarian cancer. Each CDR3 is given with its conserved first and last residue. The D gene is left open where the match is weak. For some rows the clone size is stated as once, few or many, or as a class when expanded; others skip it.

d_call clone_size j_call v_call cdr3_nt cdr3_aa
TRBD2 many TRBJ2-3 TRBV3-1 TGTGCCAGCAGCCGGGGGCCTAGCGGGGGACCCCCTCCAACAGATACGCAGTATTTT CASSRGPSGGPPPTDTQYF
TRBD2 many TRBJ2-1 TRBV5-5 TGTGCCAGCAGCTTACTAGCGGGGTCCTACAATGAGCAGTTCTTC CASSLLAGSYNEQFF
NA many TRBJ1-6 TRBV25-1 TGTGCCAGCAGTGATAACGGGCAGGGGCACTCACCCCTCCACTTT CASSDNGQGHSPLHF
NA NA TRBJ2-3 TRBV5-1 TGTGCCAGCAGCTTTAGGGCCCTTCGGGCAGATACGCAGTATTTT CASSFRALRADTQYF
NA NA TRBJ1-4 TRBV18 TGTGCCAGCTCACCAGCGGGGCGGAATGAAAAACTGTTTTTT CASSPAGRNEKLFF
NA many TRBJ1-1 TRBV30 TGTGCCTGGAGTGCGGGGATGAACACTGAAGCTTTCTTT CAWSAGMNTEAFF
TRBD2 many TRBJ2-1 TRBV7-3 TGTGCCAGCAGCTTAAGGACTAGCGGGGGGGGCAATGAGCAGTTCTTC CASSLRTSGGGNEQFF
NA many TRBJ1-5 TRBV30 TGTGCCTGGAGTCTCCCCCTAGGGCAAGTAAGTCAGCCCCAGCATTTT CAWSLPLGQVSQPQHF
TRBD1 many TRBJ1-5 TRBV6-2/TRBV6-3 TGTGCCAGCAGTGGGAATGGACAGGGAAGGAGGAATCAGCCCCAGCATTTT CASSGNGQGRRNQPQHF
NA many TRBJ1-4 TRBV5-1 TGCGCCAGCAGCTTGCAGGACCCGCGGGGAAAACTGTTTTTT CASSLQDPRGKLFF
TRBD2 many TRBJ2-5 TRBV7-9 TGTGCCAGCAGCCCGCCAAAACTACTAGCGGGGCCCCAAGAGACCCAGTACTTC CASSPPKLLAGPQETQYF
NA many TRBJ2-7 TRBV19 TGTGCCAGTTGGGGAGAGGGTTACGAGCAGTACTTC CASWGEGYEQYF
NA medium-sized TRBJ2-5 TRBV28 TGTGCCAGCGGGGTTCGTGGGGAGACCCAGTACTTC CASGVRGETQYF
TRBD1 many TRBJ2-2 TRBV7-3 TGTGCCAGCACACGACAGGGCGACACCGGGGAGCTGTTTTTT CASTRQGDTGELFF
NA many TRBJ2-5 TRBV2 TGTGCCAGCACCCGCCCCCGTGGGACCCAGTACTTC CASTRPRGTQYF
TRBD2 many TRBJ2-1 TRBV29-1 TGCAGCGTTGCAGCGGGATCCTCCTACAATGAGCAGTTCTTC CSVAAGSSYNEQFF
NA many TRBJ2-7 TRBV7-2 TGTGCCAGCAGCCCATCCAGCGGATCTGAGGAGCAGTACTTC CASSPSSGSEEQYF
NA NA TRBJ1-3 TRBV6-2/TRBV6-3 TGTGCCAGCAGTGAAGGAGTCCTGGGGGCGACTGGAAACACCATATATTTT CASSEGVLGATGNTIYF
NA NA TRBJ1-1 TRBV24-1 TGTGCCACCAGTGAAGGGGAGCACACTGAAGCTTTCTTT CATSEGEHTEAFF
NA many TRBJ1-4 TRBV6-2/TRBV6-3 TGTGCCAGCAGTTACTCCCCGGGGGGGTCTAATGAAAAACTGTTTTTT CASSYSPGGSNEKLFF
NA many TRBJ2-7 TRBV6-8 TGTGCCAGCAGGCCCACGGGGGGCCTGGGGGAGCAGTACTTC CASRPTGGLGEQYF
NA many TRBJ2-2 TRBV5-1 TGCGCCAGCAGCTTGTTACAGGGCGGCACCGGGGAGCTGTTTTTT CASSLLQGGTGELFF
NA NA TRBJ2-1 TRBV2 TGTGCCAGCAGTACCTCCCACCTCGGTGAGCAGTTCTTC CASSTSHLGEQFF
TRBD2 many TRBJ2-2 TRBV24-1 TGTGCCACCAGTGGGAAGCGGGGGATCAACACCGGGGAGCTGTTTTTT CATSGKRGINTGELFF
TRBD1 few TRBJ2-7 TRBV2 TGTGCCAGCAGTCGGGACAGGGGGCCCTCCTACGAGCAGTACTTC CASSRDRGPSYEQYF
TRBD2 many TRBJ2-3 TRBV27 TGTGCCAGCAGCGACTTGGGCGGGAGCTACACAGATACGCAGTATTTT CASSDLGGSYTDTQYF
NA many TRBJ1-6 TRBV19 TGTGCCAGTAGTATCGTTCGTCAGGTTGGGGCTAATTCACCCCTCCACTTT CASSIVRQVGANSPLHF
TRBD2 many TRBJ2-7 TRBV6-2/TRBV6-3 TGTGCCAGCAGGCCCGGGGCTAGCGGAACCTACGAGCAGTACTTC CASRPGASGTYEQYF
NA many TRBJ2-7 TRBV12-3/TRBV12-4 TGTGCCAGCAGATCAAACAGGGACACCTACGAGCAGTACTTC CASRSNRDTYEQYF
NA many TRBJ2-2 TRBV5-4 TGTGCCAGCAGCTTAAGGGGGAGAACCGGGGAGCTGTTTTTT CASSLRGRTGELFF
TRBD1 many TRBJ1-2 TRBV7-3 TGTGCCAGCAGCCCCACCGGGACAGGGAACTATGGCTACACCTTC CASSPTGTGNYGYTF
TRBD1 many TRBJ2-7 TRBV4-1 TGCGCCAGCAGCCAACCCTCAGGGACAGGGGGTTTATACGAGCAGTACTTC CASSQPSGTGGLYEQYF
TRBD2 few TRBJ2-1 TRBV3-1 TGTGCCAGCAGCCGGAATCTAGCGGAGCTTTCCTACAATGAGCAGTTCTTC CASSRNLAELSYNEQFF
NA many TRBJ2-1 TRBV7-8 TGTGCCAGCAGTCTCACCGAGCTTGTCAATGAGCAGTTCTTC CASSLTELVNEQFF
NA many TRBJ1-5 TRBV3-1 TGTGCCAGCAGCCGAGGGGGGGGGGGCGGCAATCAGCCCCAGCATTTT CASSRGGGGGNQPQHF
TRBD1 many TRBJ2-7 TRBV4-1 TGCGCCAGCAGCCAAGAGCCCCCCTGGGGACAGGTCTCCTACGAGCAGTACTTC CASSQEPPWGQVSYEQYF
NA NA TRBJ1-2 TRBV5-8 TGTGCCAGCAGCTTGGACACTAACTATGGCTACACCTTC CASSLDTNYGYTF
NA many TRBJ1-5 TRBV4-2 TGTGCCAGCAGCCAAGACGGGGGGCGAGATCAGCCCCAGCATTTT CASSQDGGRDQPQHF
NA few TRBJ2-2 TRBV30 TGTGCCTGGAGTGTACGGGGCGCGAACACCGGGGAGCTGTTTTTT CAWSVRGANTGELFF
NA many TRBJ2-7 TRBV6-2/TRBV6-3 TGTGCCAGCAACCTCCAAGGGTCCTCCTACGAGCAGTACTTC CASNLQGSSYEQYF
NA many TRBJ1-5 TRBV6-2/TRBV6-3 TGTGCCAGCAGCTCGGACGGCAATCAGCCCCAGCATTTT CASSSDGNQPQHF
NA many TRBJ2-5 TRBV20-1 TGCAGTGCTAGAGTGGTCGGCGTCGGGACCCAGTACTTC CSARVVGVGTQYF
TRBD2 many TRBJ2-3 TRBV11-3 TGTGCCAGCAGCTTAGAGCTAGCGGTCAGCACAGATACGCAGTATTTT CASSLELAVSTDTQYF
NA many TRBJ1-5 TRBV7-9 TGTGCCAGCAGTTACCAGGGGAGCGGCAATCAGCCCCAGCATTTT CASSYQGSGNQPQHF
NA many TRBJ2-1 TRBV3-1 TGTGCCAGCAGCCATCGGGGTGCCGTCAATGAGCAGTTCTTC CASSHRGAVNEQFF
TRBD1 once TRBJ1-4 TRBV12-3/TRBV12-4 TGTGCCAGCAGTTTTTCTGGGACAGGTCCTGAAAAACTGTTTTTT CASSFSGTGPEKLFF
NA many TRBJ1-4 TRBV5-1 TGCGCCAGCAGCAAAGACGGTTATGAAAAACTGTTTTTT CASSKDGYEKLFF
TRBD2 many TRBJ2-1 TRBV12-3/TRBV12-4 TGTGCCAGCAGTCCTCGTGGAGCGGGAGGGTGGGGTGAGCAGTTCTTC CASSPRGAGGWGEQFF